This T cell receptor (beta chain) was recorded in a study of long-term antiretroviral therapy in people with HIV. Study-level findings and limits: When set beside controls, HIV repertoires had CDR3 length ranges that were narrower. ART adherence, viral resistance and therapy changes went unrecorded. Dating from the mid-2000s to the late 2010s, the blood was possibly obtained under older ART regimens.

Concerning this clone: No antigen is known for it.

There are 13 residues in the CDR3. The V and J ends lost 8 bases and 0 bases, in that order; junction bases with no gene match: 2. Germline V lookup: CDR1 MDHEN, CDR2 SYDVKM. Researchers report immunoSEQ v3.0 was run at survey level. Measured with immunoSEQ multiplex PCR; TCRdb has only the in-frame clones, and not every one. The sample has 20,000 to 30,000 clones, around 86% seen once; the top ten hold approximately 3.9%. The sequencing here drew on unsorted PBMCs, taken 1.9 years after starting antiretroviral therapy. The TCR was taken from a woman in her thirties with HIV. The chain joins TRBV28 to TRBJ2-3, with 7 bases fitting TRBD1. For the CDR3, the DNA is TGTGCCAGCCAGGGACAGAGCACAGATACGCAGTATTTT. This encodes CASQGQSTDTQYF.